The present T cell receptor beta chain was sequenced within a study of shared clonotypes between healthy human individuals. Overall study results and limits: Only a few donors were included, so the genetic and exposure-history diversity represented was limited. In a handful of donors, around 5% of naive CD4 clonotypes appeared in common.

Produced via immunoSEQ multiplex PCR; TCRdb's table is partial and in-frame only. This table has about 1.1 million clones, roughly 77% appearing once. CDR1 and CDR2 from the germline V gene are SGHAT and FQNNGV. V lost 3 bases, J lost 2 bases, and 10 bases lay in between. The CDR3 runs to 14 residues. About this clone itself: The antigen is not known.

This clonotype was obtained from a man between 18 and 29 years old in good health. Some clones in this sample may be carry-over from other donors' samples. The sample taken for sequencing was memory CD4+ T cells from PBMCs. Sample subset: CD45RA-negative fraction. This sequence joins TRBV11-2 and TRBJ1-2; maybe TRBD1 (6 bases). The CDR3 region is CASSFGQRNYGYTF. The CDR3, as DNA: TGTGCCAGCAGCTTCGGACAGCGCAACTATGGCTACACCTTC. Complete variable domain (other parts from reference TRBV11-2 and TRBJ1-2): EAGVAQSPRYKIIEKRQSVAFWCNPISGHATLYWYQQILGQGPKLLIQFQNNGVVDDSQLPKDRFSAERLKGVDSTLKIQPAKLEDSAVYLCASSFGQRNYGYTFGSGTRLTVV.